One and the same sample provided the 27 T cell receptor beta chains below, sequenced in a study of beta chain features in type 1 diabetes. Investigators reverse transcribed all isolated RNA, so they sequenced expressed TCRB transcripts. Sequencing used immunoSEQ multiplex PCR; TCRdb keeps in-frame clones, though not all of them. Here the sample spans 100,000 to 150,000 clones, roughly 10% being singletons. Their recognized antigens are unknown. Points from the study as a whole: Shorter TCRB CDR3s, moderately but significantly so, marked every one of the four CD4+ subsets in Type 1 diabetes patients.

Sequenced: central memory CD4+ T cells from blood. The origin of the receptors is a man aged 25-40 years with type 1 diabetes.

This clone was seen at least ten times. This chain links TRBV27 with TRBJ2-3; the D gene is possibly TRBD2 (7 bases). CDR1 MNHEY and CDR2 SMNVEV come from the germline V gene (reference sequence). The CDR3 is made up of 14 amino acids. V lost 6 bases, J lost 6 bases, and 16 bases lay in between. CDR3: CASRKGGPVDTQYF. The DNA of the CDR3 is TGTGCCAGCAGGAAGGGGGGGCCGGTTGATACGCAGTATTTT.

This clone was observed a handful of times. V usage is TRBV30 and J usage is TRBJ1-6; unclear D gene. With 0 bases removed from V and 0 bases from J, the gap between germline ends came to 9 bases. Germline V CDR1 and CDR2: GTSNPN, SVGIG (reference sequence). This CDR3 is built from 16 residues. In DNA form, the CDR3 reads TGTGCCTGGAGTGTTAGCGCGAGCTCCTATAATTCACCCCTCCACTTT. It yields the protein CAWSVSASSYNSPLHF.

This clone was detected a few times. This chain uses TRBV6-1 with TRBJ2-3; D is unresolved. Germline CDR1 reads MNHNS; CDR2 reads SASEGT. CDR3 length: 12 amino acids. Trimming cost V 3 bases and J 5 bases, with 6 bases left between them. The CDR3 bases are TGTGCCAGCAGTGAGACAATAGATACGCAGTATTTT. Translated, it gives CASSETIDTQYF.

This clone was observed a handful of times. The J gene is TRBJ1-6, the V gene TRBV6-6; 10 bases are a match to TRBD1. CDR1 and CDR2 (germline): MNHNY, SVGAGI (reference sequence). The CDR3 spans 14 residues. The trim removed 4 bases at V and 6 bases at J, leaving 0 bases unmatched. CDR3 in amino acids: CASSWTGGNSPLHF. As DNA, the CDR3 is TGTGCCAGCAGTTGGACAGGGGGTAATTCACCCCTCCACTTT.

The chain employs TRBV7-2 and TRBJ2-3; 9 positions agree with TRBD1. The CDR3 is made up of 14 amino acids. Germline trimming cut 6 bases from V and 4 bases from J; bases unmatched to any gene: 5. Germline values: CDR1 SGHTA, CDR2 FQGNSA. DNA for the CDR3: TGTGCCAGCAGGGCTCGGACAGGGGCAGATACGCAGTATTTT. Its protein is CASRARTGADTQYF.

The chain links TRBV5-1 to TRBJ2-3, with D perhaps matching TRBD2 (5 bases). V dropped 2 bases and J dropped 2 bases, with 21 bases sitting between them. The CDR3 loop spans 18 amino acids. The germline CDR1 and CDR2 sequences are SGHRS and YFSETQ. Here the CDR3 reads CASSFENPAGRITDTQYF. The CDR3 DNA sequence: TGCGCCAGCAGCTTTGAGAACCCCGCGGGTAGAATCACAGATACGCAGTATTTT.

This clone was seen only a few times. The rearrangement uses TRBV11-2 and TRBJ2-2; D perhaps matches TRBD2 (6 bases). From germline, CDR1 is SGHAT and CDR2 FQNNGV. The CDR3 is 15 residues long. The ends were cut back, 5 bases at V and 1 base at J, with 11 bases in the middle. CDR3 nucleotide sequence: TGTGCCAGCAGCCGCGGGACCGTGAACACCGGGGAGCTGTTTTTT. Translated, it gives CASSRGTVNTGELFF. The complete variable domain, with remaining parts taken from reference TRBV11-2 and TRBJ2-2, reads EAGVAQSPRYKIIEKRQSVAFWCNPISGHATLYWYQQILGQGPKLLIQFQNNGVVDDSQLPKDRFSAERLKGVDSTLKIQPAKLEDSAVYLCASSRGTVNTGELFFGEGSRLTVL.

This clone was observed a handful of times. The chain uses TRBV10-3 and TRBJ2-3; 11 positions match TRBD2. Germline assignment: CDR1 ENHRY and CDR2 SYGVKD. The CDR3 is made up of 15 amino acids. J lost 1 base, V lost 9 bases, and 6 bases had no gene match. CDR3 loop: CAIGLTSGGTDTQYF. CDR3 nucleotide sequence: TGTGCCATTGGGCTGACTAGCGGGGGCACAGATACGCAGTATTTT.

The V gene is TRBV28, the J gene TRBJ1-5; D is ambiguous. The CDR3 loop spans 11 amino acids. Germline CDR1 and CDR2: MDHEN and SYDVKM. Between the trimmed V and J ends, which lost 6 bases and 6 bases, there was a span of 6 bases. CDR3: CASRSGQPQHF. The CDR3, as DNA: TGTGCCAGCAGGTCGGGTCAGCCCCAGCATTTT.

V is TRBV6-5 and J is TRBJ1-2, with 11 positions matching TRBD1. J was trimmed by 12 bases and V by 6 bases; bases with no gene match: 15. This CDR3 contains 15 residues. Looked up from germline, CDR1 is MNHEY and CDR2 is SVGAGI. In DNA, the CDR3 is TGTGCCAGCAGATCTATCGGGACAGGGGGATCTGTCGACACCTTC. Its protein is CASRSIGTGGSVDTF.

The chain links TRBV7-2 to TRBJ1-6, with D perhaps matching TRBD1 (6 bases). Germline V gives CDR1 SGHTA, CDR2 FQGNSA. The CDR3 is 16 amino acids. V was pared by 10 bases and J by 1 base, with 17 bases between. CDR3 region: CATSRGGQSYNSPLHF. The CDR3 DNA follows: TGTGCCACCTCGCGCGGGGGGCAATCCTATAATTCACCCCTCCACTTT.

This clone was seen only a few times. V usage is TRBV28 and J usage is TRBJ2-7; the D gene is possibly TRBD2 (7 bases). Trimming shortened V by 6 bases and J by 2 bases, and 17 bases separated the two germline ends. The CDR3 consists of 15 residues. In germline, CDR1 is MDHEN, CDR2 SYDVKM. The DNA of the CDR3 is TGTGCCAGCAGCTCACCCGGGGGGCCCACCTACGAGCAGTACTTC. Protein product: CASSSPGGPTYEQYF.

The chain joins TRBV7-2 to TRBJ2-5; 7 nucleotides align to TRBD1. V dropped 2 bases and J dropped 0; count of bases not matched to a gene: 3. This CDR3 has 15 residues. Germline CDR1 is SGHTA and CDR2 is FQGNSA. CDR3 protein: CASSLPQGYQETQYF. In nucleotides, the CDR3 is TGTGCCAGCAGCTTACCACAGGGGTACCAAGAGACCCAGTACTTC.

This clone was counted only a few times. The chain links TRBV29-1 to TRBJ1-6, with 7 bases fitting TRBD1. Germline CDR1 is SQVTM and CDR2 is ANQGSEA. There are 13 residues in the CDR3. With V trimmed by 4 bases and J by 8 bases, 5 bases remained unmatched. The CDR3 DNA is TGCAGCGTTGGAAAGGGGGCTGATTCACCCCTCCACTTT. Encoded protein: CSVGKGADSPLHF.

The V and J genes are TRBV6-6 and TRBJ1-2; D is uncertain. Trimming took off 4 bases at V and 8 bases at J, with 11 bases between the two ends. Germline CDR1 is MNHNY and CDR2 is SVGAGI (reference sequence). The CDR3 runs to 12 residues. The CDR3 DNA reads as TGTGCCAGCAGTTTCCCGGCGGAAGGCTACACCTTC. Translating gives CASSFPAEGYTF.

The rearrangement links TRBV28 to TRBJ1-6, with D possibly matching TRBD1 (5 bases). CDR1 is MDHEN, CDR2 SYDVKM, per germline. V was shortened by 2 bases and J by 1 base, with 9 bases between the two germline ends. The CDR3 runs to 16 residues. The CDR3 loop is CASSLRGLSYNSPLHF. CDR3 coding DNA: TGTGCCAGCAGTTTACGGGGGTTGTCCTATAATTCACCCCTCCACTTT.

This clone was found a few times. The J gene is TRBJ1-1, the V gene TRBV15, with TRBD1 matching over 7 bases. With V trimmed by 5 bases and J by 2 bases, 5 bases remained unmatched. This CDR3 region has 14 residues. Germline V gene lookup returns CDR1 LNHNV and CDR2 YYDKDF (reference sequence). The CDR3 bases are TGTGCCACCAGCCCCGGGGACAGCAACACTGAAGCTTTCTTT. Its translation is CATSPGDSNTEAFF. Together with reference TRBV15 and TRBJ1-1, the CDR3 gives the full variable domain: DAMVIQNPRYQVTQFGKPVTLSCSQTLNHNVMYWYQQKSSQAPKLLFHYYDKDFNNEADTPDNFQSRRPNTSFCFLDIRSPGLGDTAMYLCATSPGDSNTEAFFGQGTRLTVV.

This clone was seen more than once but under ten times. The V gene is TRBV6-5, the J gene TRBJ2-6; D unresolved. The CDR3 is 15 residues long. Germline-derived CDR1 and CDR2 are MNHEY and SVGAGI. The V and J ends lost 5 bases and 4 bases respectively, with 12 bases between them. The CDR3 here is CASSKTVAGANVLTF. As DNA, the CDR3 is TGTGCCAGCAGTAAAACAGTGGCCGGGGCCAACGTCCTGACTTTC.

This clone was seen more than once but under ten times. The genes are TRBV7-8 and TRBJ2-7; D is possibly TRBD1 (6 bases). Germline V lookup: CDR1 SGHVS, CDR2 FQNEAQ. With 4 bases removed from V and 4 bases from J, the gap between germline ends came to 20 bases. This CDR3 contains 16 residues. In DNA, the CDR3 is TGTGCCAGCAGCTGGGGGCCTTGGGACGGAAGTTACGAGCAGTACTTC. This codes for CASSWGPWDGSYEQYF.

The sample holds a few counts of this clone. The V gene is TRBV6-1, the J gene TRBJ2-2; D is perhaps TRBD1 (6 bases). Germline CDR1 and CDR2: MNHNS and SASEGT. The CDR3 contains 16 residues. V lost 3 bases, J lost 0 bases, and 11 bases lay in between. The CDR3 loop reads CASSDRTATNTGELFF. The CDR3 region has the DNA TGTGCCAGCAGTGATCGGACAGCCACGAACACCGGGGAGCTGTTTTTT.

This clone was observed a handful of times. V and J are TRBV4-2 and TRBJ2-5; 9 positions agree with TRBD2. The germline V gene encodes CDR1 LGHNA and CDR2 YNFKEQ. Germline trimming cut 1 base from V and 5 bases from J; bases unmatched to any gene: 8. The CDR3 covers 16 residues. The CDR3 DNA follows: TGTGCCAGCAGCCAAGGGAGTTCGGCGGGGGGGGAGACCCAGTACTTC. Amino acids: CASSQGSSAGGETQYF.

This clone came up a few times. The J gene is TRBJ2-2, the V gene TRBV9; 9 bases align to TRBD1. The junction had 11 bases not matched to a gene; V was cut back by 0 bases and J by 5 bases. The CDR3 extends over 18 amino acids. CDR1 SGDLS and CDR2 YYNGEE come from the germline V gene. This CDR3 is CASSVEMLGTGRTGELFF. The CDR3 DNA follows: TGTGCCAGCAGCGTAGAGATGTTGGGGACAGGGAGGACCGGGGAGCTGTTTTTT.

The chain recombines TRBV9 with TRBJ2-1; tentative D call: TRBD1 (6 bases). CDR1 is SGDLS and CDR2 is YYNGEE in the germline V gene. Trimming removed 5 bases at V and 3 bases at J, with 18 bases between. CDR3 length: 16 residues. In DNA form, the CDR3 reads TGTGCCAGCAGTGATCTGAGGGGGTCTGTCTACAATGAGCAGTTCTTC. Translated: CASSDLRGSVYNEQFF.

This clone was counted only a few times. V is TRBV7-9 and J is TRBJ1-6, with 7 bases lining up with TRBD1. V shed 5 bases, J shed 7 bases, and the junction held 8 bases outside the gene matches. The germline CDR1 and CDR2 sequences are SEHNR and FQNEAQ (reference sequence). CDR3 length: 15 amino acids. The CDR3 DNA follows: TGTGCCAGCAGCGCCCGGGACAGCTTGAATTCACCCCTCCACTTT. Its protein product is CASSARDSLNSPLHF.

The V gene is TRBV18, the J gene TRBJ1-2; the D gene is possibly TRBD1 (5 bases). Germline loops: CDR1 KGHSH, CDR2 LQKENI. The CDR3 spans 13 residues. V was clipped by 4 bases and J by 8 bases, with 14 bases between them. The CDR3 here is CASSLNAGRGYTF. In DNA form, the CDR3 reads TGTGCCAGCTCACTCAATGCAGGGCGAGGCTACACCTTC.

This clone was counted between two and nine times. The V gene is TRBV10-3, the J gene TRBJ1-2; D gene uncertain. The CDR3 spans 12 residues. V lost 2 bases and J lost 4, with 5 bases in between. Germline loops: CDR1 ENHRY, CDR2 SYGVKD. As DNA, the CDR3 is TGTGCCATCAGTGAGGGCAGCTATGGCTACACCTTC. Its translation: CAISEGSYGYTF.

The rearrangement uses TRBV18 and TRBJ1-1, with D tentatively TRBD1 (5 bases). The ends were cut back, 6 bases at V and 0 bases at J, with 8 bases in the middle. The CDR3 sequence is 13 residues long. Germline CDR1 reads KGHSH; CDR2 reads LQKENI. The CDR3 DNA sequence: TGTGCCAGCTCGCAGACAGTGAACACTGAAGCTTTCTTT. Its protein is CASSQTVNTEAFF.